This record concerns one T cell receptor (beta chain) sequence. The antigen remains undetermined. The data were obtained in a study of PD-1 blockade in classical Hodgkin lymphoma. Study-level results: Lower baseline TCR diversity was reported for newly diagnosed patients than for healthy donors.

The protocol was immunoSEQ multiplex PCR, while the TCRdb copy is restricted to in-frame clones and leaves out a portion. The table has tens of thousands of clones, around nine tenths seen once. Brentuximab vedotin exposure varied, and every patient relapsed after autologous stem cell transplantation. CDR3 length equals 14 residues. Germline V gives CDR1 SEHNR, CDR2 FQNEAQ (reference sequence). Trimming pared 4 bases from V and 10 bases from J, leaving 14 bases between. The origin of this receptor is a human donor with classical Hodgkin lymphoma. The V call is TRBV7-9, the J call TRBJ1-6; weak D call: TRBD1 (5 bases). The source was peripheral blood mononuclear cells (PBMCs), collected at baseline. CDR3 loop: CASSSPGYFSPLHF. The DNA of the CDR3 is TGTGCCAGCAGCTCCCCAGGGTACTTCTCACCCCTCCACTTT.